A single T cell receptor (beta chain) is shown here with its context. This sample was included in a study of blood T cell repertoires in COVID-19. Overall study context: COVID-19 samples from acute and convalescent phases originated in the United States, Italy and Spain. PBMCs, B-cell-depleted T cells, or T cells provided the cDNA or gDNA that made up the material.

Only in-frame clones appear in the TCRdb table, and some are missing; sequencing was by immunoSEQ multiplex PCR. Of approximately 270,000 clones detected, roughly four fifths appear once; the ten largest clones hold about 9.6%. The germline CDR1 and CDR2 sequences are SEHNR and FQNEAQ (reference sequence). The CDR3 totals 15 residues. Between the trimmed V and J ends, which lost 3 bases and 7 bases, there was a span of 15 bases. The chain has TRBV7-9 and TRBJ1-4; possible D gene TRBD1, 5 bases. The sequenced sample was peripheral blood. This sequence originates from a man older than 75 with acute or convalescent COVID-19. CDR3 DNA sequence: TGTGCCAGCAGCTTTGGAGGGACGGGTAGTGAAAAACTGTTTTTT. It encodes CASSFGGTGSEKLFF.